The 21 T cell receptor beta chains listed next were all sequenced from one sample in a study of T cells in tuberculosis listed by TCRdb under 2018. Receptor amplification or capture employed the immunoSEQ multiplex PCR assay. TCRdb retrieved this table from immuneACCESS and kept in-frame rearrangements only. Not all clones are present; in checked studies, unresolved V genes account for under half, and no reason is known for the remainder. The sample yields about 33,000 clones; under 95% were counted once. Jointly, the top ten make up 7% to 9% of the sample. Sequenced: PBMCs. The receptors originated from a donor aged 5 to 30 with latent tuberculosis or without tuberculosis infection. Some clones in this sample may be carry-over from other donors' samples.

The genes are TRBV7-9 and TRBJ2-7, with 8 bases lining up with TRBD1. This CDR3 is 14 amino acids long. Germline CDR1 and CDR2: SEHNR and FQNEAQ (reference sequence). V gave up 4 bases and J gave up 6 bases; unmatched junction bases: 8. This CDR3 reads CASSSPFTGGEQYF. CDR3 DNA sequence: TGTGCCAGCAGCTCCCCCTTCACAGGGGGCGAGCAGTACTTC.

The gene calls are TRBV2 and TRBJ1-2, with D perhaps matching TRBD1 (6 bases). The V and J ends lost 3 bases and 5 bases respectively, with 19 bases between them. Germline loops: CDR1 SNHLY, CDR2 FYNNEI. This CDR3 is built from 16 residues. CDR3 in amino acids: CASSEHRATPSYGYTF. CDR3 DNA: TGTGCCAGCAGTGAGCACAGGGCTACCCCTAGTTATGGCTACACCTTC.

The CDR3 DNA follows: TGTGCCAGCAGTGTGCCCAGGGGAGATACGCAGTATTTT. Amino acid sequence: CASSVPRGDTQYF. The J gene is TRBJ2-3, the V gene TRBV27; D is perhaps TRBD1 (6 bases). V lost 5 bases, J lost 5 bases, and 11 bases lay in between. The CDR3 covers 13 residues. In germline, CDR1 is MNHEY, CDR2 SMNVEV (reference sequence).

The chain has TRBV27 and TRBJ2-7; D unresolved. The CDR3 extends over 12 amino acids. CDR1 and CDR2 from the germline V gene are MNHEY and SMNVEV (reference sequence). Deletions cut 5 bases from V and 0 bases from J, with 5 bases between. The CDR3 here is CASSGNSYEQYF. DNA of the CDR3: TGTGCCAGCAGTGGCAACTCCTACGAGCAGTACTTC.

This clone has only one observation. CDR3: CASSGPGQASNQPQHF. As DNA, the CDR3 is TGTGCCAGCAGTGGCCCGGGACAGGCTAGCAATCAGCCCCAGCATTTT. The chain has TRBV6-1 and TRBJ1-5; 8 nucleotides match TRBD1. Trimming cost V 4 bases and J 0 bases; bases outside gene matches: 5. Germline V gene sequence: CDR1 MNHNS, CDR2 SASEGT. This CDR3 is 16 amino acids long.

CDR3 bases: TGTGCCAGCAGTGAAGTGACTCAAGAGACCCAGTACTTC. Translated, it gives CASSEVTQETQYF. The chain combines TRBV2 with TRBJ2-5; D remains unclear. The CDR3 is 13 residues long. The germline V gene has CDR1 SNHLY and CDR2 FYNNEI. Trimming pared 1 base from V and 2 bases from J, leaving 5 bases between.

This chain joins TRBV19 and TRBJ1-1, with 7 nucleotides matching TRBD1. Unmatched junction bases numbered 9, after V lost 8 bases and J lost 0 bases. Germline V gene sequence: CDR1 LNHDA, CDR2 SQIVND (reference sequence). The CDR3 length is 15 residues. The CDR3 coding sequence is TGTGCCAGTGGTCCGGGACAGACCTTGAACACTGAAGCTTTCTTT. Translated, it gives CASGPGQTLNTEAFF.

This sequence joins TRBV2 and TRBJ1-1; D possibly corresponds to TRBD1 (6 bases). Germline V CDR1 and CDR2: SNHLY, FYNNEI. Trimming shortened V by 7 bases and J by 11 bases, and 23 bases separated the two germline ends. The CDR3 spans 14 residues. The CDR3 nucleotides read TGTGCCAGCATAGGAGAGGGACACCGACTTGAGGCTTTCTTT. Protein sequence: CASIGEGHRLEAFF. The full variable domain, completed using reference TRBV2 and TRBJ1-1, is EPEVTQTPSHQVTQMGQEVILRCVPISNHLYFYWYRQILGQKVEFLVSFYNNEISEKSEIFDDQFSVERPDGSNFTLKIRSTKLEDSAMYFCASIGEGHRLEAFFGQGTRLTVV.

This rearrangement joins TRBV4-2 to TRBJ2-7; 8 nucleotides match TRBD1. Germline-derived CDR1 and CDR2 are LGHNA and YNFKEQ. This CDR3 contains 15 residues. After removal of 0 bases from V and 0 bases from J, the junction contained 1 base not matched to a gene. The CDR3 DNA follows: TGTGCCAGCAGCCAAGATGGGACAGGCTCCTACGAGCAGTACTTC. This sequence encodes CASSQDGTGSYEQYF.

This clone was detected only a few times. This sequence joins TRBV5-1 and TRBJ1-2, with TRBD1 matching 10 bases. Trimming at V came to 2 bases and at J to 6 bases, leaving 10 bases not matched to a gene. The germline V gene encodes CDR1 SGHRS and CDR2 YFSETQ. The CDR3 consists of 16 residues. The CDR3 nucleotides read TGCGCCAGCAGCTTTTTATCGACAGGGGGCCCACATGGCTACACCTTC. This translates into CASSFLSTGGPHGYTF.

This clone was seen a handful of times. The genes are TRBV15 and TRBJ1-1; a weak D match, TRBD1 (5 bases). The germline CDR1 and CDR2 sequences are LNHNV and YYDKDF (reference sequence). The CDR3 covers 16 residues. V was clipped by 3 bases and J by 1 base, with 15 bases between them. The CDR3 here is CATSRGFGGTNTEAFF. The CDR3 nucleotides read TGTGCCACCAGCAGGGGTTTCGGGGGGACGAACACTGAAGCTTTCTTT.

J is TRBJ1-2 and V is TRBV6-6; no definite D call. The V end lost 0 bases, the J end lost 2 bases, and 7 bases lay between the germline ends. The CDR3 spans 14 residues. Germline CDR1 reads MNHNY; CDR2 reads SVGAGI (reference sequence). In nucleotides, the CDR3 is TGTGCCAGCAGTTACTCCCCGGTGAACTATGGCTACACCTTC. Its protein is CASSYSPVNYGYTF.

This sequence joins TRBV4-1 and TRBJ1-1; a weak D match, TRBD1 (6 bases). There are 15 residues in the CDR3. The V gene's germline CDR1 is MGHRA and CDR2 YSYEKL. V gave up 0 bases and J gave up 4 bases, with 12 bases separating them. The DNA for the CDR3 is TGCGCCAGCAGCCAAGACGGCAGAGGGGGCACTGAAGCTTTCTTT. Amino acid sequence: CASSQDGRGGTEAFF.

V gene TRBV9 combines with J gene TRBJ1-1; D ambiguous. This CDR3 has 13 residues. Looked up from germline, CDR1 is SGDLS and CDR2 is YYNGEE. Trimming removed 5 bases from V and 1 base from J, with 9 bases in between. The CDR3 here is CASRRHPNTEAFF. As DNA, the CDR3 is TGTGCCAGCAGGCGACACCCGAACACTGAAGCTTTCTTT.

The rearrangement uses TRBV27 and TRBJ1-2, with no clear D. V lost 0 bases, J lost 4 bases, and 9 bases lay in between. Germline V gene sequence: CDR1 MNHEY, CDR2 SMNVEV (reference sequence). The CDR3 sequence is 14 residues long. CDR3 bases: TGTGCCAGCAGTTTATCCAGAGGCAGCTATGGCTACACCTTC. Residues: CASSLSRGSYGYTF.

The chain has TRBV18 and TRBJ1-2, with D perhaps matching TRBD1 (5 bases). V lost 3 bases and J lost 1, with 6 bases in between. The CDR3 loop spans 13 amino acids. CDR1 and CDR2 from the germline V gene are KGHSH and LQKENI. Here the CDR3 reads CASSPGGNYGYTF. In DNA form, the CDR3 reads TGTGCCAGCTCACCGGGGGGTAACTATGGCTACACCTTC.

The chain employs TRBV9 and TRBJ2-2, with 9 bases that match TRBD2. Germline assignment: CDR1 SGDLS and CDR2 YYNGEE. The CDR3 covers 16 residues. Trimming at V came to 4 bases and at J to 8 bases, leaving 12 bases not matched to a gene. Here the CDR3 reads CASSIHPGLASGELFF. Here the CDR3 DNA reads TGTGCCAGCAGCATTCATCCGGGACTAGCTTCAGGGGAGCTGTTTTTT.

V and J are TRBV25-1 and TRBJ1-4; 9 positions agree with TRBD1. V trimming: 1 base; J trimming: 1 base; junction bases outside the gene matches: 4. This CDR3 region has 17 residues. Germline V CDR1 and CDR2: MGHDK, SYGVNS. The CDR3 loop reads CASSEWGTGQTNEKLFF. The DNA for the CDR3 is TGTGCCAGCAGTGAATGGGGGACAGGGCAAACTAATGAAAAACTGTTTTTT.

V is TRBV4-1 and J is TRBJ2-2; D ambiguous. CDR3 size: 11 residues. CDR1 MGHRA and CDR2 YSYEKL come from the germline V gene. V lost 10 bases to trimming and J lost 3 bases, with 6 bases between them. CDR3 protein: CATTDTGELFF. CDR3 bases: TGCGCCACCACGGACACCGGGGAGCTGTTTTTT.

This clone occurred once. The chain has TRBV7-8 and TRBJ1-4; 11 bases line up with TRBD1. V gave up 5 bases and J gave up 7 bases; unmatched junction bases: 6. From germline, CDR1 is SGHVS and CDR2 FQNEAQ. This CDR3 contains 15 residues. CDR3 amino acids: CASSKDRGRGEKLFF. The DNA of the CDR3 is TGTGCCAGCAGCAAGGACAGGGGGCGGGGTGAAAAACTGTTTTTT.

In DNA form, the CDR3 reads TGCGCCAGCAGCTCCACTAGCGGGGCTACGTATGAGCAGTTCTTC. This gives the protein CASSSTSGATYEQFF. The chain couples TRBV5-1 to TRBJ2-1; 10 bases agree with TRBD2. Germline trimming cut 3 bases from V and 8 bases from J; bases unmatched to any gene: 8. Looked up from germline, CDR1 is SGHRS and CDR2 is YFSETQ. The CDR3 runs to 15 residues.